This TCR beta chain was found in a study of sequential checkpoint blockade in melanoma. Background on the study: Patients were randomized 1:1 to nivolumab-then-ipilimumab or ipilimumab-then-nivolumab first-line.

This clone was counted only a few times. Indicated treatment: randomized to nivolumab then ipilimumab (arm A) or the reverse (arm B). Patients had received no earlier DNA-damaging chemotherapy. From thawed PBMCs, live CD3+CD8+ cells negative for CD19 and CD56 were sorted. Sequencing was performed with immunoSEQ multiplex PCR; in TCRdb, only in-frame clones are kept and a portion is missing. Of under 25,000 clones listed, approximately 70% are singletons. This CDR3 is built from 15 residues. The TCR was taken from a human donor with melanoma. This rearrangement joins TRBV21-1 to TRBJ2-1; the D call TRBD2 from the table was never checked on the DNA. TRBV21-1 is termed a pseudogene. Here the sequenced sample was CD8+ T cells sorted from blood (inferred from file names), taken from a patient given nivolumab and ipilimumab in sequence. The CDR3 sequence: CASSNGNGKIYEQFF. In DNA form, the CDR3 reads TGTGCCAGCAGCAACGGGAATGGGAAGATTTATGAGCAGTTCTTC.